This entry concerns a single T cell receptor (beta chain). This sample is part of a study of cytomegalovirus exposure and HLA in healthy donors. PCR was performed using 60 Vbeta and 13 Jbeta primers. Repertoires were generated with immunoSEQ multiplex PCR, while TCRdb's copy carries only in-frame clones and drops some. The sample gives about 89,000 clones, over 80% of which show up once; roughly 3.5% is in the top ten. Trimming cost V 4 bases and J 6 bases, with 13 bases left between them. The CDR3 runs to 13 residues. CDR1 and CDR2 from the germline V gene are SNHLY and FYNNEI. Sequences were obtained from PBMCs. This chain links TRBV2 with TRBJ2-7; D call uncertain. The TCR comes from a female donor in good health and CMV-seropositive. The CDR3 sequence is CASSGSRRSEQYF. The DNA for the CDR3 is TGTGCCAGCAGTGGTAGCCGACGTTCCGAGCAGTACTTC.